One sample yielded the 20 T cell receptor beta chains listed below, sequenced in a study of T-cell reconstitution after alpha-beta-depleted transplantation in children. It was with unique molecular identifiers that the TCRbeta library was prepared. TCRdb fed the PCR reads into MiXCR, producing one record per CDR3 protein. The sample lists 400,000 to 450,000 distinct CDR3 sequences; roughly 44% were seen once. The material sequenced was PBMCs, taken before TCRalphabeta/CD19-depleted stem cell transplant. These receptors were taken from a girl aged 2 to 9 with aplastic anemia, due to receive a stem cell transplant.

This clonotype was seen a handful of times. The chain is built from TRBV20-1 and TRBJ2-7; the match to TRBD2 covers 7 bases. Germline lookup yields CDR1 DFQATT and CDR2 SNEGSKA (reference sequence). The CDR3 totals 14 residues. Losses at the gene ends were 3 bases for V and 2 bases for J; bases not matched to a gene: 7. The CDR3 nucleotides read TGCAGTGCTAGGTGGGGACTACCTACCTACGAGCAGTACTTC. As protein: CSARWGLPTYEQYF.

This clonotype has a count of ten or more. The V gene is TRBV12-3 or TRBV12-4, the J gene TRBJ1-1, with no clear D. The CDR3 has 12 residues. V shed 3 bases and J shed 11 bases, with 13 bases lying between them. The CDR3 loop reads CASSFGPSRAFF. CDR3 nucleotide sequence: TGTGCCAGCAGTTTTGGCCCGAGCCGGGCTTTCTTT.

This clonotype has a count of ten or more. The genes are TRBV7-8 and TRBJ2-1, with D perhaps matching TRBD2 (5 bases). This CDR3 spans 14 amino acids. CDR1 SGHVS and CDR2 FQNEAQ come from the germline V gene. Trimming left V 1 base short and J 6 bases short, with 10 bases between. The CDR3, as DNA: TGTGCCAGCAGCTTAGAGTCGGGGTTCAATGAGCAGTTCTTC. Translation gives CASSLESGFNEQFF.

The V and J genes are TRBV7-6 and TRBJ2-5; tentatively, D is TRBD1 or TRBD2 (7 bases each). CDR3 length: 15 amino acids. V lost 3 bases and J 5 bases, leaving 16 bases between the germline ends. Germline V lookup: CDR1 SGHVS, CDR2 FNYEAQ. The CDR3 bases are TGTGCCAGCAGCTTCATCAGGGGGGAGGGGGAGACCCAGTACTTC. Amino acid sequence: CASSFIRGEGETQYF.

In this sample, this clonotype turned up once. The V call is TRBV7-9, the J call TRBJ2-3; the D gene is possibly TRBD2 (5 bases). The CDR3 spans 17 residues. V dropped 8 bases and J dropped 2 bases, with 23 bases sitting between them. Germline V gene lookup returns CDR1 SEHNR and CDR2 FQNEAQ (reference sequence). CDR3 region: CASGPGMRRMVTDTQYF. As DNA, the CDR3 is TGTGCCAGCGGCCCCGGGATGCGGAGAATGGTCACAGATACGCAGTATTTT.

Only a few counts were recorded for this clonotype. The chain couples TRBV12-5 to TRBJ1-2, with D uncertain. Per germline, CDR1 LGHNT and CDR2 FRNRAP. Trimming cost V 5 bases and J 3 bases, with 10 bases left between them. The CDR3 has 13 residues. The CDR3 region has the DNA TGTGCTAGTGGTCGGGAGAGGGACTATGGCTACACCTTC. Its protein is CASGRERDYGYTF.

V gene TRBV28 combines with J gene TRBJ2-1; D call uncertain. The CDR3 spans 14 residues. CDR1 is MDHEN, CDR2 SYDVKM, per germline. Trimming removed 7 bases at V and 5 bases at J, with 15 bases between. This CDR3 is CASKVHGRNNEQFF. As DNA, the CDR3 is TGTGCCAGCAAGGTGCACGGAAGGAACAATGAGCAGTTCTTC.

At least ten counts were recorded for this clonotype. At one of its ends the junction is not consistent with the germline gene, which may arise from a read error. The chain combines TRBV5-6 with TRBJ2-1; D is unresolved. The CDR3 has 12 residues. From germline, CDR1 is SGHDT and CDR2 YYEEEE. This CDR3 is CASSLGSLAPVF. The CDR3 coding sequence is TGTGCCAGCAGCTTGGGGTCCCTCGCCCCGGTCTTC.

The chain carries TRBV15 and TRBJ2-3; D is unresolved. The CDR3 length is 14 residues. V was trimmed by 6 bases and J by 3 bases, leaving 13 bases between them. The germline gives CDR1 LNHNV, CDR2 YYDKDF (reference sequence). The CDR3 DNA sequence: TGTGCCACCAGTTACCGGCACGTGACAGATACGCAGTATTTT. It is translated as CATSYRHVTDTQYF.

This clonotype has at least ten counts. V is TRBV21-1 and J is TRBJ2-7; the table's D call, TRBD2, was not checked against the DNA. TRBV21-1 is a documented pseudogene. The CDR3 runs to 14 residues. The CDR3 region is CASGGLAGDDEQYF. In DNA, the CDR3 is TGTGCCAGCGGAGGACTAGCGGGAGACGACGAGCAGTACTTC.

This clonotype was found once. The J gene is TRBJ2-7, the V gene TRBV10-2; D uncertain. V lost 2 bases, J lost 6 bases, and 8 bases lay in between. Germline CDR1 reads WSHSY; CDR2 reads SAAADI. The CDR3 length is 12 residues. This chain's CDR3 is CASSEPTAEQYF. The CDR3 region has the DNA TGCGCCAGCAGTGAGCCGACGGCCGAGCAGTACTTC.

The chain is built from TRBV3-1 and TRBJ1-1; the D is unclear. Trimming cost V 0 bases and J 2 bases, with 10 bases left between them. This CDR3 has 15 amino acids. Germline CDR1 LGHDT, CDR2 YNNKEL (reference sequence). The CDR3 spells CASSQDADQNTEAFF. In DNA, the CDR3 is TGTGCCAGCAGCCAAGATGCCGACCAAAACACTGAAGCTTTCTTT. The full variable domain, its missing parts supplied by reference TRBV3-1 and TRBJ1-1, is DTAVSQTPKYLVTQMGNDKSIKCEQNLGHDTMYWYKQDSKKFLKIMFSYNNKELIINETVPNRFSPKSPDKAHLNLHINSLELGDSAVYFCASSQDADQNTEAFFGQGTRLTVV.

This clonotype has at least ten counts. CDR3 protein: CATRAGSYNEQFF. The CDR3 DNA reads as TGCGCCACCCGAGCGGGCTCCTACAATGAGCAGTTCTTC. The rearrangement joins TRBV5-1 to TRBJ2-1, with D perhaps matching TRBD2 (6 bases). This CDR3 contains 13 residues. V shed 9 bases and J shed 0 bases, with 10 bases lying between them. The germline V gene has CDR1 SGHRS and CDR2 YFSETQ.

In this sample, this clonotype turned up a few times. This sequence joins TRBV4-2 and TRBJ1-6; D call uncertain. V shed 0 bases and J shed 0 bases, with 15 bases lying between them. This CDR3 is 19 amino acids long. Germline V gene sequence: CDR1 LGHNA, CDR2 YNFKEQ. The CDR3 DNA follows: TGTGCCAGCAGCCAAGAGGTGGGGTTACTTAGCTCCTATAATTCACCCCTCCACTTT. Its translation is CASSQEVGLLSSYNSPLHF.

CDR3 nucleotides: TGTGCCAGCAGCCTTCGGGGGCTAGCGGGTATAGAGACCCAGTACTTC. Amino acids: CASSLRGLAGIETQYF. The chain couples TRBV6-1 to TRBJ2-5; 8 bases map to TRBD2. CDR3 length: 16 amino acids. The germline V gene encodes CDR1 MNHNS and CDR2 SASEGT. V gave up 6 bases and J gave up 4 bases; unmatched junction bases: 13.

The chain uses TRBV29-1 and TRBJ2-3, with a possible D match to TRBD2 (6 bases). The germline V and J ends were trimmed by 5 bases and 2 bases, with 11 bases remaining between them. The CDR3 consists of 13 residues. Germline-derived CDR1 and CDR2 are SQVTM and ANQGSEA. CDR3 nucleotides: TGCAGCGTTTACGGGGGTCCCACAGATACGCAGTATTTT. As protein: CSVYGGPTDTQYF.

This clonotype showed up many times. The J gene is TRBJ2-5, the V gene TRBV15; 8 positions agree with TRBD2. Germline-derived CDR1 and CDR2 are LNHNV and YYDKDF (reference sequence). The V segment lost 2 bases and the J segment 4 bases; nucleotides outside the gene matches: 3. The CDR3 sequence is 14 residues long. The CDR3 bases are TGTGCCACCAGCAGACCGGGACTAGGAGAGACCCAGTACTTC. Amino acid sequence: CATSRPGLGETQYF.

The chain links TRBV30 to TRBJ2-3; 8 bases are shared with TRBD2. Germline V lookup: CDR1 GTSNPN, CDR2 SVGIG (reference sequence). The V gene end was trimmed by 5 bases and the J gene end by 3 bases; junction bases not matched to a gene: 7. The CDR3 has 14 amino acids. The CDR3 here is CAWRSSGSTDTQYF. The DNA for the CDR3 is TGTGCCTGGCGTTCTAGCGGGTCTACAGATACGCAGTATTTT.

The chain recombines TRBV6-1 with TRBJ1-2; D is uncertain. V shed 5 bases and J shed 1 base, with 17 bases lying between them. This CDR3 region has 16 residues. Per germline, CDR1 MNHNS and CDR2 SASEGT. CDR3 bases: TGTGCCAGCAGTACCACTCGGGGAGACATTAACTATGGCTACACCTTC. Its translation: CASSTTRGDINYGYTF.

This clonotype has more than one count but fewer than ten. CDR3 in DNA: TGCAGTGCTAGAGATCACGTGGGGTCCAACTATGGCTACACCTTC. Protein: CSARDHVGSNYGYTF. This chain uses TRBV20-1 with TRBJ1-2; D call uncertain. Germline CDR1 is DFQATT and CDR2 is SNEGSKA (reference sequence). Trimming took 0 bases from V and 2 from J, leaving 13 bases between them. The CDR3 length is 15 residues.